This T cell receptor beta chain was captured by sequencing in a study of blood T cell repertoires in COVID-19 (dated by TCRdb to the early 2020s). Concerning the study at large: The collaborator samples originated in the United States, Italy and Spain and spanned the acute and convalescent phases of COVID-19. The material from the prospective study consisted of cDNA or gDNA derived from T cells, B-cell-depleted T cells, or PBMCs. Deeply sampled blood TCRbeta repertoires from subjects exposed to, actively infected with, or recovered from COVID-19 were included in the dataset. The repertoires were made available in a free public database intended to serve as a resource for research on the immune response to SARS-CoV-2. The samples were drawn from two sources: the first 160 participants of the ongoing ImmuneRACE study, and fewer than 1,500 subjects contributed by 6 global collaborators. The sample metadata nearly always contained a de-identified subject ID, COVID-19 status, age in years and sex. Where available, HLA class I and class II types were obtained from metadata supplied by the sample provider rather than from assay-based typing. Points the paper makes about the study in general: The amount of clinical and demographic metadata varied by source and participant and was provided uncurated.

In regard to this clone: The specificity of this receptor is unknown. Base qualities are missing; no much larger clone stands one base away.

The immunoSEQ Assay, a bias-controlled multiplex PCR, was used to amplify TCRbeta CDR3 regions from genomic DNA. Under the source paper's analysis protocol: Nucleated cell counts per sample were estimated from amplification of reference gene primers within the assay. To quantify the absolute abundance of each unique TCRbeta CDR3 rearrangement, sequence reads were collapsed and filtered. For each sample, productive Simpson clonality was calculated by taking the square root of Simpson's diversity index across productive rearrangements. Here the immuneACCESS table is served through TCRdb, limited to in-frame sequences with V and J called. Missing clones are a known gap in these copies; in checked studies unresolved V genes cover under half, and the rest lacks a known reason. The V and J calls and the clone size are those of that table, but D and trimming were determined from the DNA. This sample holds 150,000 to 200,000 clones; 80% to 90% were observed only once. The ten largest clones take up 0.7% to 0.8% of the sample.

The CDR3 contains 12 residues, cysteine and phenylalanine counted. Only CDR3 DNA is held: 36 bases, read in frame from base 1. CDR1 and CDR2 are drawn from the germline V gene: MDHEN, SYDVKM. Trimming takes 8 bases from V and 3 bases from J, and the germline ends sit 8 bases apart. The collaborating institutions used their own protocols to collect whole blood in K2EDTA tubes. For TCRbeta analysis, collaborator samples were shipped as frozen whole blood, as isolated PBMCs, or as DNA extracted from either sample type. The sample taken for sequencing was peripheral blood. In this chain, TRBV28 is recombined with TRBJ2-1; TRBD2 might be the D gene, on 5 matching bases. The receptor was isolated from a woman between 65 and 79 years old with acute or convalescent COVID-19. CDR3 protein: CASWERYNEQFF. The nucleotide sequence reads as follows: TGTGCCAGCTGGGAGCGCTACAATGAGCAGTTCTTC.